One and the same sample provided the 4 T cell receptor beta chains below, sequenced in a study of breast tumors, draining lymph nodes, adjacent tissues. The lymph nodes were axillary draining lymph nodes from breast cancer patients. TCRdb re-called the multiplex PCR reads through MiXCR, storing one row per CDR3 protein. The sample carries about 230,000 distinct CDR3 sequences, about 30% recorded once. Source material: axillary lymph node tissue. The receptors were sampled from a female donor with breast cancer. Some clones in this sample may be carry-over from other donors' samples.

This clonotype was observed a handful of times. The chain is built from TRBV7-9 and TRBJ2-3, with 10 bases fitting TRBD2. The V segment lost 6 bases and the J segment 0 bases; nucleotides outside the gene matches: 9. The CDR3 consists of 17 residues. The germline gives CDR1 SEHNR, CDR2 FQNEAQ (reference sequence). CDR3 bases: TGTGCCAGCAGTCCAACCCGACTAGCGGGTAGCACAGATACGCAGTATTTT. Translating it yields CASSPTRLAGSTDTQYF.

This clonotype was seen ten or more times. The chain uses TRBV20-1 and TRBJ2-5, with 10 nucleotides matching TRBD2. CDR1 DFQATT and CDR2 SNEGSKA come from the germline V gene (reference sequence). The V gene end was trimmed by 3 bases and the J gene end by 5 bases; junction bases not matched to a gene: 9. The CDR3 is 15 amino acids. The CDR3 reads CSARSVAGGGETQYF. CDR3 coding DNA: TGCAGTGCTAGGAGTGTAGCGGGAGGCGGGGAGACCCAGTACTTC.

Of note for this clonotype: The junction departs from the called germline gene at one end, perhaps through a read error. The rearrangement joins TRBV7-9 to TRBJ1-3, with a weak D call TRBD1 (5 bases). The CDR3 runs to 15 residues. Germline CDR1 is SEHNR and CDR2 is FQNEAQ (reference sequence). CDR3 sequence (DNA): TGTGCCAGCAGCTCGCATGGGGACTCCGGAAACACCATTTATTTT. It yields the protein CASSSHGDSGNTIYF.

This clonotype was picked up many times. The chain links TRBV3-1 to TRBJ2-7, with 7 bases aligning to TRBD2. V shed 1 base, J shed 2 bases, and the junction held 2 bases outside the gene matches. CDR3 size: 14 residues. Per the germline V gene, CDR1 is LGHDT and CDR2 is YNNKEL (reference sequence). The CDR3 DNA sequence: TGTGCCAGCAGCCAAGCGAGCGGGACCTACGAGCAGTACTTC. This translates into CASSQASGTYEQYF.